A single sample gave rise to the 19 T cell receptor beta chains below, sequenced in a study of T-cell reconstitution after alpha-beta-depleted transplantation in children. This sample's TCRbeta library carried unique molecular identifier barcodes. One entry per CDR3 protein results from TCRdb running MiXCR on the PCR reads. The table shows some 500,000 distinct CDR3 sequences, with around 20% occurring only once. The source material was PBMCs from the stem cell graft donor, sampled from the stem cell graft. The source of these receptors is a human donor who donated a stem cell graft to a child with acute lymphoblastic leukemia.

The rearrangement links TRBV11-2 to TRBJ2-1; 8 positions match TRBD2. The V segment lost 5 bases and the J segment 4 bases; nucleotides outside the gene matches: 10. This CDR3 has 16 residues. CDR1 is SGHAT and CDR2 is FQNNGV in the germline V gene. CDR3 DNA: TGTGCCAGCAGCACCCGTAGCGGGATAAGGTACAATGAGCAGTTCTTC. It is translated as CASSTRSGIRYNEQFF.

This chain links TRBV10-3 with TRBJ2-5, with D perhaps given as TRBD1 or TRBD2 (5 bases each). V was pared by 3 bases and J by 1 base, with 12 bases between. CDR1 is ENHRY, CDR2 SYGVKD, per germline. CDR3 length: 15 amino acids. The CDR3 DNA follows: TGTGCCATCAGTGACTCCCCGGGGACCCAAGAGACCCAGTACTTC. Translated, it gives CAISDSPGTQETQYF.

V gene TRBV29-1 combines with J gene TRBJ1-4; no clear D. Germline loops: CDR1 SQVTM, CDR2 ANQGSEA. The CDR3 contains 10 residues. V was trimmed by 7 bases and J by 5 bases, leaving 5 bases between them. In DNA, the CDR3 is TGCAGCGCTGGGAATGAAAAACTGTTTTTT. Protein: CSAGNEKLFF.

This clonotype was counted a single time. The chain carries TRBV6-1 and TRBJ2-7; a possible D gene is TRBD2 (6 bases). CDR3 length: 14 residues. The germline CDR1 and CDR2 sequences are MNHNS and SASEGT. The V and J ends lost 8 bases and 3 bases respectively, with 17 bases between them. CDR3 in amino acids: CASRQDGGSYEQYF. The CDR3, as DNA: TGTGCCAGCCGGCAGGACGGGGGAAGCTACGAGCAGTACTTC.

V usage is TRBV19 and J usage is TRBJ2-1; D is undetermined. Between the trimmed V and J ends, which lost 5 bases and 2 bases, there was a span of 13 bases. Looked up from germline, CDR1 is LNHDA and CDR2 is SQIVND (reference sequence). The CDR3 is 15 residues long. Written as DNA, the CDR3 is TGTGCCAGTAGTTCGTGGCAGGCTCCCTACAATGAGCAGTTCTTC. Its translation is CASSSWQAPYNEQFF.

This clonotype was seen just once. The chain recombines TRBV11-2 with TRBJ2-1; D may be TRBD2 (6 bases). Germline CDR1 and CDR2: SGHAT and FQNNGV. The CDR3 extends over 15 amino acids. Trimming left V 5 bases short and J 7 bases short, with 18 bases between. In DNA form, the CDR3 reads TGTGCCAGCAGCGCTCCGGGACTGGGCCTTAATGAGCAGTTCTTC. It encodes CASSAPGLGLNEQFF.

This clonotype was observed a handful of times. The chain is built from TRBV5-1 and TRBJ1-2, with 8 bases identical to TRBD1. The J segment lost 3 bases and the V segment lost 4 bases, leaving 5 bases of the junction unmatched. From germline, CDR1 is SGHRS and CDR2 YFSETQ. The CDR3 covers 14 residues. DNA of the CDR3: TGCGCCAGCAGCCCGGACAGGGACGACTATGGCTACACCTTC. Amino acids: CASSPDRDDYGYTF.

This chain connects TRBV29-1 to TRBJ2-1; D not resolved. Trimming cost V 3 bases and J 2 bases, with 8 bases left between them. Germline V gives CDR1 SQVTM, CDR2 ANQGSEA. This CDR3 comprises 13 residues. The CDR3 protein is CSVDLPTYNEQFF. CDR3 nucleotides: TGCAGCGTTGACTTACCAACCTACAATGAGCAGTTCTTC.

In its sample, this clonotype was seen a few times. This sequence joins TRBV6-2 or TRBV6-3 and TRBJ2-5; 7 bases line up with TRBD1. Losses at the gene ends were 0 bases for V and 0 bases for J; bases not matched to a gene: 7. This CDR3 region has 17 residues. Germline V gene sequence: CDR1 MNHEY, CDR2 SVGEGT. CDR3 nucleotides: TGTGCCAGCAGTTACTCGGGACAGCGACGGTACCAAGAGACCCAGTACTTC. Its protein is CASSYSGQRRYQETQYF.

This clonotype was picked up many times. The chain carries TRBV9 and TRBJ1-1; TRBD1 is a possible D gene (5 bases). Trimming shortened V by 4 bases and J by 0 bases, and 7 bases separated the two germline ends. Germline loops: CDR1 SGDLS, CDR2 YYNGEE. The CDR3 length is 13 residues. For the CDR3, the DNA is TGTGCCAGCAGCAAGACAGTGAACACTGAAGCTTTCTTT. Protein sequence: CASSKTVNTEAFF. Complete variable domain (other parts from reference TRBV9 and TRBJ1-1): DSGVTQTPKHLITATGQRVTLRCSPRSGDLSVYWYQQSLDQGLQFLIQYYNGEERAKGNILERFSAQQFPDLHSELNLSSLELGDSALYFCASSKTVNTEAFFGQGTRLTVV.

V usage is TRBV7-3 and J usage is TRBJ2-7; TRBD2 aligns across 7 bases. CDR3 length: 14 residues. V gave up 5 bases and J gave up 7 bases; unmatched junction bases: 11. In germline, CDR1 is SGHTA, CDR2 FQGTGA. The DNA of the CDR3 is TGTGCCAGCAGCCTAGGGCCTAGCGGTGGTGAGCAGTACTTC. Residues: CASSLGPSGGEQYF.

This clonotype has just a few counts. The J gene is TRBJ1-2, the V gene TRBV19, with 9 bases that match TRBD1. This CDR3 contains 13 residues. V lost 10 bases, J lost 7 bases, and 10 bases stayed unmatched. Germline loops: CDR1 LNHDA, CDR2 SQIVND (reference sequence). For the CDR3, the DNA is TGTGCCACCCTTGACAGGGGGTGGGGTGGCTACACCTTC. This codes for CATLDRGWGGYTF.

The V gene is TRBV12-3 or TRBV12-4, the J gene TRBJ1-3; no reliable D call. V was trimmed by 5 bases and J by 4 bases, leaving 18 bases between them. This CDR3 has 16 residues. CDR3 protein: CASSPSISKGGNTIYF. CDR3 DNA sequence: TGTGCCAGCAGTCCCTCGATTTCGAAAGGAGGAAACACCATATATTTT.

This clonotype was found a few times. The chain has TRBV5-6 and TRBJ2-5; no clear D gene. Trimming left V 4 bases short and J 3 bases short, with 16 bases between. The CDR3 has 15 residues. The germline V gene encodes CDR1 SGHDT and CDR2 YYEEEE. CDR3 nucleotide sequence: TGTGCCAGCAGCCGCCGACTGTTTCTTGAAGAGACCCAGTACTTC. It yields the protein CASSRRLFLEETQYF.

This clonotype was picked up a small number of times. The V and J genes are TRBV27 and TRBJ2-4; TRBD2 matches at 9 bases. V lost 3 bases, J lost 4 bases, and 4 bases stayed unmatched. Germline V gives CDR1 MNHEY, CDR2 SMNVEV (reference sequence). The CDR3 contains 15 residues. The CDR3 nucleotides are TGTGCCAGCAGTTTCTCAACTAGCGGGAAAAACATTCAGTACTTC. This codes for CASSFSTSGKNIQYF.

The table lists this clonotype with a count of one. The CDR3 DNA is TGTGCCAGCAGCGCCCGGGACGCCGCCGAGCAGTACTTC. This sequence encodes CASSARDAAEQYF. The chain uses TRBV11-2 and TRBJ2-7; D assignment may be TRBD1 or TRBD2 (5 bases each). This CDR3 has 13 amino acids. Looked up from germline, CDR1 is SGHAT and CDR2 is FQNNGV. Trimming removed 5 bases from V and 6 bases from J, with 14 bases in between.

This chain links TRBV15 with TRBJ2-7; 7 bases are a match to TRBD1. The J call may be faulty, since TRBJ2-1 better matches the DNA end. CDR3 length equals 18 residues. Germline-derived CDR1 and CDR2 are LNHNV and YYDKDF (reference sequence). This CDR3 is CATSRSLYNRGSSYEQFF. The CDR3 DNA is TGTGCCACCAGCAGATCCCTTTATAACAGGGGAAGCTCCTACGAGCAGTTCTTC.

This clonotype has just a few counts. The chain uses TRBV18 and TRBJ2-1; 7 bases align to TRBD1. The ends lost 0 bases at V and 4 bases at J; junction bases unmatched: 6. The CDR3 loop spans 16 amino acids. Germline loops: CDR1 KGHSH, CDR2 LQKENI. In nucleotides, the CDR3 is TGTGCCAGCTCACCACCCCGGGACAGAAAGTACAATGAGCAGTTCTTC. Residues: CASSPPRDRKYNEQFF.

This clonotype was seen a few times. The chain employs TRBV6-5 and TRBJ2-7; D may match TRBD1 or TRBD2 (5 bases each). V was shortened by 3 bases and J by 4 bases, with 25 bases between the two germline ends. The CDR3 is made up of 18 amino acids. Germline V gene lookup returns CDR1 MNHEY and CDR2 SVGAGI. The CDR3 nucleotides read TGTGCCAGCAGTTATAGAGGGGCCGCCGGGGAGTTGGGTTACGAGCAGTACTTC. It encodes CASSYRGAAGELGYEQYF.